This passage covers 2 T cell receptor beta chains from one sample sequenced in a study of blood T cell repertoires in COVID-19 (dated by TCRdb to 2018 to 2020). Library preparation was by the immunoSEQ multiplex PCR assay. As stored in TCRdb, this immuneACCESS dataset retains in-frame rearrangements with V and J assigned. A fraction of the clones does not appear; measured against another copy, unresolved V genes explain less than half of the discrepancy, and the remainder lacks a known reason. Here the sample has 40,000 to 55,000 clones; approximately 78% occur a single time. The ten most abundant clones make up 12% to 15% of the sample. Sequencing was performed on peripheral blood. The receptors were sampled from a human donor with acute or convalescent COVID-19. The donor label of this sample is uncertain.

This clone occurred once. V usage is TRBV18 and J usage is TRBJ1-1, with 8 bases that match TRBD1. Germline V gene lookup returns CDR1 KGHSH and CDR2 LQKENI. The CDR3 loop spans 15 amino acids. V dropped 0 bases and J dropped 10; count of bases not matched to a gene: 10. The CDR3 DNA sequence: TGTGCCAGCTCACCACCACAAACGACAGGGGAGGGAGCTTTCTTT. Translating it yields CASSPPQTTGEGAFF.

The rearrangement links TRBV13 to TRBJ2-1, with D tentatively TRBD2 (6 bases). Trimming pared 0 bases from V and 7 bases from J, leaving 13 bases between. The germline gives CDR1 PRHDT, CDR2 FYEKMQ (reference sequence). The CDR3 contains 15 residues. As DNA, the CDR3 is TGTGCCAGCAGCTTAGGCACGGGAGTGGGTAATGAGCAGTTCTTC. This encodes CASSLGTGVGNEQFF.